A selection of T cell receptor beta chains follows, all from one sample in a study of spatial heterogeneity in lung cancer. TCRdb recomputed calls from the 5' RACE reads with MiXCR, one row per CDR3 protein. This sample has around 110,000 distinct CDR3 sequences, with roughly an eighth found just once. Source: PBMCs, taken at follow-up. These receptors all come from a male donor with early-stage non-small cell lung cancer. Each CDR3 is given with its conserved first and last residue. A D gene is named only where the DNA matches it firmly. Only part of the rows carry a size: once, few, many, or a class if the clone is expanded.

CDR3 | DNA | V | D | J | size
CASSSGVRNQPQHF | TGTGCCAGCAGCTCTGGCGTCCGGAATCAGCCCCAGCATTTT | TRBV9 | . | TRBJ1-5 | many
CASSPGRYYNSPLHF | TGTGCCAGCAGCCCGGGACGGTACTATAATTCACCCCTCCACTTT | TRBV9 | . | TRBJ1-6 | .
CASSGLGAEQFF | TGTGCCAGCTCCGGACTAGGGGCTGAGCAGTTCTTC | TRBV18 | TRBD2 | TRBJ2-1 | few
CASRASGGSTDTQYF | TGTGCCAGCAGGGCTAGCGGAGGTAGCACAGATACGCAGTATTTT | TRBV12-3/TRBV12-4 | TRBD2 | TRBJ2-3 | many
CAWRRTADTQYF | TGTGCCTGGAGGAGGACTGCAGATACGCAGTATTTT | TRBV30 | . | TRBJ2-3 | once
CASSQVPGQGAGETQYF | TGTGCCAGCAGCCAGGTTCCGGGACAGGGGGCTGGCGAGACCCAGTACTTC | TRBV4-2 | TRBD1 | TRBJ2-5 | .
CSAGVQGISTDTQYF | TGCAGTGCGGGGGTACAGGGAATCAGCACAGATACGCAGTATTTT | TRBV20-1 | . | TRBJ2-3 | few
CSASLGAQETQYF | TGCAGTGCTAGCTTAGGGGCGCAAGAGACCCAGTACTTC | TRBV20-1 | . | TRBJ2-5 | many
CATSRDPRESGQETQYF | TGTGCCACCAGCAGAGATCCCAGGGAGAGCGGGCAAGAGACCCAGTACTTC | TRBV15 | . | TRBJ2-5 | few
CSVEESRGLNTEAFF | TGCAGCGTTGAGGAATCAAGGGGATTGAACACTGAAGCTTTCTTT | TRBV29-1 | . | TRBJ1-1 | many
CASLGRQGASNLAKNIQYF | TGTGCCAGCTTAGGGAGGCAGGGGGCCTCTAATTTAGCCAAAAACATTCAGTACTTC | TRBV6-1 | TRBD1 | TRBJ2-4 | .
CAISSGTKNIQYF | TGTGCCATCAGTTCGGGGACCAAAAACATTCAGTACTTC | TRBV10-3 | . | TRBJ2-4 | .
CASSLVFPSWAFF | TGTGCCAGCAGCTTAGTATTCCCTAGCTGGGCTTTCTTT | TRBV7-2 | . | TRBJ1-1 | .
CASSFIEQFF | TGTGCCAGCAGCTTTATTGAGCAGTTCTTC | TRBV7-9 | . | TRBJ2-1 | .
CAISEYGYEQYF | TGTGCCATCAGTGAGTACGGCTACGAGCAGTACTTC | TRBV10-3 | . | TRBJ2-7 | many
CASSFLGLGYTF | TGTGCCAGCAGTTTTCTGGGGCTGGGCTACACCTTC | TRBV27 | . | TRBJ1-2 | .
CSARGGTSNQPQHF | TGCAGTGCTAGAGGGGGGACGAGCAATCAGCCCCAGCATTTT | TRBV20-1 | . | TRBJ1-5 | .